This T cell receptor (beta chain) was captured by sequencing in a study of blood T cell repertoires in COVID-19. Overall study: The United States, Italy and Spain were the sources of the acute and convalescent COVID-19 samples.

Participants spanned ages about 18 to 90 years and resided in over 20 US areas. The assay was immunoSEQ multiplex PCR, and TCRdb's table has in-frame clones only and misses some. The sample holds about 200,000 clones, about four fifths seen once. Germline-derived CDR1 and CDR2 are SGHRS and YFSETQ. Losses at the gene ends were 4 bases for V and 6 bases for J; bases not matched to a gene: 6. There are 16 residues in the CDR3. The receptor's source is a woman in her 30s who had been exposed to COVID-19. The sample taken for sequencing was PBMCs or T cells enriched from blood (not recorded which). The chain couples TRBV5-1 to TRBJ2-2; 13 nucleotides match TRBD2. CDR3 nucleotide sequence: TGCGCCAGCAGCCCTACTAGCGGGGGGGCGGCCGGGGAGCTGTTTTTT. Protein sequence: CASSPTSGGAAGELFF.